A few counts support the clone carrying this T cell receptor (beta chain). This sample is part of a study of T cell responses to AZD1222 COVID-19 vaccine. The CDR3 spans 15 residues. Clones were sequenced by immunoSEQ multiplex PCR, and TCRdb holds only the in-frame ones, with some missing. The sample lists around 180,000 clones, 88% seen once, with roughly 27% in the top ten. The material was peripheral blood, obtained 28 days after the second AZD1222 dose. The chain is built from TRBV21-1 and TRBJ2-7. TRBV21-1 is an annotated pseudogene. The sequence derives from an adult who received the AZD1222 COVID-19 vaccine. The CDR3 loop reads CASSQARGASYEQYF. The CDR3 region has the DNA TGTGCCAGCAGCCAAGCCCGGGGCGCTTCCTACGAGCAGTACTTC.